Following are 24 T cell receptor beta chains from one sample sequenced in a study of vaccination and CD4 T cells after COVID-19 (dated by TCRdb to 2022 to 2024). For these TCRs, the target antigens are not known. The sample's treatment or condition label, in plain terms: approximately nine-day PBMC culture with coronavirus spike peptide pools or control peptides (ViraFEST assay). Library construction relied on PCR. Sequencing used an Illumina iSeq 100. At the Johns Hopkins FTIC core, DNA from the cultured CD4+ T cells underwent TCR sequencing with the Oncomine TCR Beta short-read assay. TCRdb took the public reads, trimmed them with fastp at Q25, ran MiXCR for clone calling and kept in-frame beta chains. Rows with one shared CDR3 protein collapse into an entry with the most common genes and DNA. Across this sample there are about 21,000 distinct CDR3 sequences, with 60% to 75% seen only once. The biggest ten clones account for roughly 8.8% of the sample.

The source material was CD4+ T cells from blood, cultured in vitro. The source of these receptors is a human donor who had recovered from COVID-19.

V gene TRBV25-1 combines with J gene TRBJ2-7, with 7 bases identical to TRBD2. Per germline, CDR1 MGHDK and CDR2 SYGVNS. This CDR3 contains 17 residues. V shed 4 bases, J shed 0 bases, and the junction held 12 bases outside the gene matches. CDR3 nucleotide sequence: TGTGCCAGCAGTGCTAAAGGCCCTAGCGGCTACTCCTACGAGCAGTACTTC. Encoded protein: CASSAKGPSGYSYEQYF.

About this clonotype itself: At one of its ends the junction is not consistent with the germline gene, which may arise from a read error. The CDR3 region is CSASPSSGTGRDF. Here the CDR3 DNA reads TGCAGTGCTAGCCCGTCCTCCGGGACAGGGAGGGACTTC. The chain recombines TRBV20-1 with TRBJ2-4; 9 bases fit TRBD1. This CDR3 comprises 13 residues. From germline, CDR1 is DFQATT and CDR2 SNEGSKA (reference sequence).

The chain has TRBV7-2 and TRBJ2-7, with D uncertain. Germline loops: CDR1 SGHTA, CDR2 FQGNSA. V was trimmed by 3 bases and J by 5 bases, leaving 14 bases between them. This CDR3 is built from 14 residues. CDR3 in DNA: TGTGCCAGCAGCTTTGCGTTTCGGATCGACGAGCAGTACTTC. Its translation is CASSFAFRIDEQYF.

The chain recombines TRBV19 with TRBJ2-7, with 8 bases aligning to TRBD1. V trimming: 6 bases; J trimming: 5 bases; junction bases outside the gene matches: 6. Germline values: CDR1 LNHDA, CDR2 SQIVND (reference sequence). The CDR3 is made up of 13 amino acids. In nucleotides, the CDR3 is TGTGCCAGTAGGCCGACAGGGGTGAACGAGCAGTACTTC. Translated, it gives CASRPTGVNEQYF.

The V gene is TRBV7-2, the J gene TRBJ2-1; D possibly corresponds to TRBD1 (6 bases). Germline CDR1 SGHTA, CDR2 FQGNSA. Trimming removed 5 bases at V and 6 bases at J, with 8 bases between. The CDR3 has 12 amino acids. The CDR3 sequence: CASSLQGNEQFF. CDR3 nucleotide sequence: TGTGCCAGCAGCCTACAGGGCAATGAGCAGTTCTTC.

The chain links TRBV3-1 to TRBJ1-5, with D tentatively TRBD1 (5 bases). The germline V gene encodes CDR1 LGHDT and CDR2 YNNKEL (reference sequence). Trimming left V 4 bases short and J 4 bases short, with 11 bases between. CDR3 length: 14 amino acids. CDR3 loop: CASSRSGSNQPQHF. In DNA, the CDR3 is TGTGCCAGCAGCCGGTCAGGGTCAAATCAGCCCCAGCATTTT.

The gene calls are TRBV20-1 and TRBJ2-3; maybe TRBD2 (5 bases). V lost 5 bases and J lost 7, with 19 bases in between. Germline loops: CDR1 DFQATT, CDR2 SNEGSKA (reference sequence). The CDR3 loop spans 14 amino acids. The CDR3 DNA is TGCAGTGCTGGCGGAGGTGCGGAAAAACATACGCAGTATTTT. Its protein product is CSAGGGAEKHTQYF.

This clonotype was counted only a few times. The genes are TRBV20-1 and TRBJ2-4; 7 bases line up with TRBD2. V was pared by 0 bases and J by 11 bases, with 10 bases of the junction left unmatched. The CDR3 spans 14 residues. Per germline, CDR1 DFQATT and CDR2 SNEGSKA (reference sequence). The CDR3 spells CSARDPSQRGFQYF. The CDR3 bases are TGCAGTGCTAGAGATCCGAGTCAGCGGGGCTTTCAGTACTTC.

The V gene is TRBV30, the J gene TRBJ2-5; D tentatively reads TRBD1 or TRBD2 (5 bases each). V lost 0 bases to trimming and J lost 2 bases, with 10 bases between them. CDR1 and CDR2 (germline): GTSNPN, SVGIG (reference sequence). CDR3 length: 14 amino acids. CDR3 residues: CAWSVGGRQETQYF. The CDR3 nucleotides are TGTGCCTGGAGTGTTGGGGGTCGACAAGAGACCCAGTACTTC.

This clonotype was counted once. The chain joins TRBV20-1 to TRBJ1-5; tentatively, D is TRBD1 (6 bases). The CDR3 loop spans 12 amino acids. Trimming removed 3 bases from V and 16 bases from J, with 19 bases in between. CDR1 and CDR2 from the germline V gene are DFQATT and SNEGSKA (reference sequence). DNA for the CDR3: TGCAGTGCTAGGGGGGGGCAGGTGCCTCCCCATTTT. Amino acid sequence: CSARGGQVPPHF.

This chain links TRBV20-1 with TRBJ1-1; D not certain. Trimming stripped 1 base from V and 7 bases from J, with 13 bases between. The CDR3 is 13 amino acids. Germline loops: CDR1 DFQATT, CDR2 SNEGSKA (reference sequence). In DNA, the CDR3 is TGCAGTGCTAGAGTTGAGCCGAGAGATGAAGCTTTCTTT. This translates into CSARVEPRDEAFF.

CDR3 coding DNA: TGCAGCGTTGCCCGACAGGGAGAATTTCACTATGGCTACACCTTC. This encodes CSVARQGEFHYGYTF. The chain uses TRBV29-1 and TRBJ1-2, with 7 bases fitting TRBD1. The ends lost 4 bases at V and 3 bases at J; junction bases unmatched: 11. This CDR3 has 15 residues. CDR1 is SQVTM, CDR2 ANQGSEA, per germline.

The chain couples TRBV7-8 to TRBJ2-5; possible D gene TRBD2, 7 bases. Germline V gene data show CDR1 as SGHVS and CDR2 as FQNEAQ. Trimming removed 1 base from V and 5 bases from J, with 17 bases in between. The CDR3 spans 16 residues. CDR3 nucleotides: TGTGCCAGCAGCTTAGTTGCGGGGGCGCCCCGGGAGACCCAGTACTTC. Translated: CASSLVAGAPRETQYF.

The rearrangement joins TRBV9 to TRBJ2-2, with TRBD2 identical over 10 bases. CDR1 SGDLS and CDR2 YYNGEE come from the germline V gene. The CDR3 contains 17 residues. V gave up 2 bases and J gave up 0 bases; unmatched junction bases: 4. The CDR3 protein is CASSVVAGGPNTGELFF. The CDR3 coding sequence is TGTGCCAGCAGCGTGGTAGCGGGAGGTCCGAACACCGGGGAGCTGTTTTTT.

J is TRBJ2-5 and V is TRBV7-8; D is unresolved. CDR3 length equals 14 residues. The V end lost 3 bases, the J end lost 5 bases, and 13 bases lay between the germline ends. Germline V gene lookup returns CDR1 SGHVS and CDR2 FQNEAQ. The CDR3 DNA follows: TGTGCCAGCAGCTTGGGTAGGGTTCGGGAGACCCAGTACTTC. Protein sequence: CASSLGRVRETQYF.

In DNA, the CDR3 is TGTGCCAGCATCCTGAGGGGTAGCTCCTACGAGCAGTACTTC. Translation: CASILRGSSYEQYF. The genes are TRBV12-3 or TRBV12-4 and TRBJ2-7, with D possibly called TRBD1 or TRBD2 (5 bases each). The ends were cut back, 7 bases at V and 0 bases at J, with 13 bases in the middle. The CDR3 has 14 residues.

The CDR3, as DNA: TGTGCCAGCAGACCGGGACAGCAAAGCCATGGCTACACCTTC. Encoded protein: CASRPGQQSHGYTF. The chain uses TRBV27 and TRBJ1-2, with 7 positions matching TRBD1. The CDR3 length is 14 residues. Germline trimming cut 6 bases from V and 6 bases from J; bases unmatched to any gene: 10. Germline V CDR1 and CDR2: MNHEY, SMNVEV (reference sequence).

The chain links TRBV12-3 or TRBV12-4 to TRBJ1-1; D is ambiguous. V shed 10 bases and J shed 2 bases, with 8 bases lying between them. The CDR3 sequence is 11 residues long. DNA of the CDR3: TGTGCCACCCGAGCAAACACTGAAGCTTTCTTT. It yields the protein CATRANTEAFF.

The genes are TRBV19 and TRBJ2-5; 7 positions agree with TRBD1. The CDR3 is 14 residues long. Germline V CDR1 and CDR2: LNHDA, SQIVND (reference sequence). After removal of 3 bases from V and 4 bases from J, the junction contained 5 bases not matched to a gene. The CDR3 sequence: CASSIPTGIETQYF. The CDR3 bases are TGTGCCAGTAGTATCCCGACAGGGATAGAGACCCAGTACTTC. The complete variable domain, with remaining parts taken from reference TRBV19 and TRBJ2-5, reads DGGITQSPKYLFRKEGQNVTLSCEQNLNHDAMYWYRQDPGQGLRLIYYSQIVNDFQKGDIAEGYSVSREKKESFPLTVTSAQKNPTAFYLCASSIPTGIETQYFGPGTRLLVL.

The chain carries TRBV30 and TRBJ2-1, with D tentatively TRBD1 or TRBD2 (7 bases each). Trimming removed 4 bases from V and 8 bases from J, with 18 bases in between. CDR3 length equals 14 residues. Germline values: CDR1 GTSNPN, CDR2 SVGIG (reference sequence). CDR3 amino acids: CAWTRQGGLDEQFF. The CDR3 region has the DNA TGTGCCTGGACCCGACAGGGAGGGTTGGATGAGCAGTTCTTC. The full variable domain, rest sourced from reference TRBV30 and TRBJ2-1, is SQTIHQWPATLVQPVGSPLSLECTVEGTSNPNLYWYRQAAGRGLQLLFYSVGIGQISSEVPQNLSASRPQDRQFILSSKKLLLSDSGFYLCAWTRQGGLDEQFFGPGTRLTVL.

The chain recombines TRBV12-3 or TRBV12-4 with TRBJ1-2; tentative D call: TRBD1 (6 bases). The CDR3 covers 13 residues. V was shortened by 7 bases and J by 4 bases, with 13 bases between the two germline ends. The CDR3 bases are TGTGCCAGCATCCAACAGGGCTCCTATGGCTACACCTTC. Its translation is CASIQQGSYGYTF.

This clonotype was seen more than once but under ten times. The V gene is TRBV7-6, the J gene TRBJ2-2; D might be TRBD1 or TRBD2, each matching 5 bases. Germline V gene lookup returns CDR1 SGHVS and CDR2 FNYEAQ. V was cut by 5 bases and J by 6 bases, with 16 bases left in between. The CDR3 has 15 residues. The CDR3 region has the DNA TGTGCCAGCAGCCTCGGGACGCTCGGGGCCGGGGAGCTGTTTTTT. It yields the protein CASSLGTLGAGELFF.

The chain carries TRBV7-9 and TRBJ1-4; TRBD1 is a possible D gene (6 bases). Germline CDR1 SEHNR, CDR2 FQNEAQ (reference sequence). This CDR3 contains 15 residues. Trimming took off 6 bases at V and 8 bases at J, with 19 bases between the two ends. CDR3 sequence: CASSLPGASYEKLFF. The CDR3 DNA reads TGTGCCAGCAGTTTACCAGGGGCCTCCTACGAAAAACTGTTTTTT.

DNA of the CDR3: TGCAGCTCAGGCGAAGGGAAGGCACGGTACACTGAAGCTTTCTTT. Amino acids: CSSGEGKARYTEAFF. The chain recombines TRBV29-1 with TRBJ1-1, with no clear D. CDR1 SQVTM and CDR2 ANQGSEA come from the germline V gene. This CDR3 region has 15 residues. V was pared by 8 bases and J by 3 bases, with 22 bases between.